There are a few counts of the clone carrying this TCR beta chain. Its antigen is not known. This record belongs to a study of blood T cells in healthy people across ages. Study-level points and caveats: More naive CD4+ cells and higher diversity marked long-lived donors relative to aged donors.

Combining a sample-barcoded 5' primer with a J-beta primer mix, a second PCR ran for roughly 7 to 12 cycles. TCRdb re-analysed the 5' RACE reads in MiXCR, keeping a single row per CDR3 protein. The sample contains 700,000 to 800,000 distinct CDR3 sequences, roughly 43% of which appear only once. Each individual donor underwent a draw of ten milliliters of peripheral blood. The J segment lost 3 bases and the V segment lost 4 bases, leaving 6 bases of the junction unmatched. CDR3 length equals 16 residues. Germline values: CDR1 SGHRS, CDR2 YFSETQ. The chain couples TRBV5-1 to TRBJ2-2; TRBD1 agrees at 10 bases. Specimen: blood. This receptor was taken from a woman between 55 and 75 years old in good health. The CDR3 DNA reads TGCGCCAGCAGCCCGGACAGGGGGTTGGACACCGGGGAGCTGTTTTTT. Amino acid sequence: CASSPDRGLDTGELFF.